These 16 T cell receptor beta chains originate from one sample sequenced in a study of shared clonotypes between healthy human individuals. Assay: immunoSEQ multiplex PCR; the TCRdb copy retains only in-frame clones and omits some. Of roughly 1 million clones in the sample, around three quarters are singletons; the top ten hold more than 0.5%. The sequenced material came from memory CD4+ T cells from PBMCs. As to subset: CD45RA-negative fraction. The receptors stem from a man aged 18 to 30 in good health. Some clones in this sample may be carry-over from other donors' samples.

CDR3 sequence: CASSGTGAATETQYF. The CDR3 DNA sequence: TGCGCCAGCAGCGGGACAGGGGCCGCTACGGAGACCCAGTACTTC. The chain links TRBV5-1 to TRBJ2-5, with 10 bases aligning to TRBD1. This CDR3 spans 15 amino acids. V trimming: 4 bases; J trimming: 5 bases; junction bases outside the gene matches: 8. In germline, CDR1 is SGHRS, CDR2 YFSETQ.

The chain links TRBV6-7 to TRBJ1-1; TRBD1 agrees at 9 bases. TRBV6-7 is identified as an open reading frame with a role that is uncertain. With V trimmed by 0 bases and J by 0 bases, 11 bases remained unmatched. The CDR3 has 19 amino acids. CDR3 residues: CASSYSISSGTGMNTEAFF. CDR3 in DNA: TGTGCCAGCAGTTACTCGATATCCTCCGGGACAGGGATGAACACTGAAGCTTTCTTT.

This chain joins TRBV7-3 and TRBJ2-7; 7 nucleotides align to TRBD1. The CDR3 length is 14 residues. The V gene end was trimmed by 5 bases and the J gene end by 5 bases; junction bases not matched to a gene: 9. Germline V lookup: CDR1 SGHTA, CDR2 FQGTGA. Here the CDR3 DNA reads TGTGCCAGCAGCCGACGACAGGGTGGCCACGAGCAGTACTTC. This translates into CASSRRQGGHEQYF.

The chain uses TRBV4-1 and TRBJ2-6; TRBD1 or TRBD2 may be the D gene (5 bases each). CDR1 MGHRA and CDR2 YSYEKL come from the germline V gene. V lost 5 bases, J lost 0 bases, and 14 bases lay in between. This CDR3 is built from 17 residues. CDR3 nucleotides: TGCGCCAGCAGCGCTCCGGGACGCAACTCTGGGGCCAACGTCCTGACTTTC. Protein sequence: CASSAPGRNSGANVLTF.

The chain joins TRBV7-7 to TRBJ1-4; no clear D gene. The CDR3 is made up of 13 amino acids. The germline V gene has CDR1 SSHAT and CDR2 FNYEAQ (reference sequence). The V gene lost 2 bases and the J gene lost 4 bases, with 5 bases spanning the gap. The CDR3 sequence is CASSLTSNEKLFF. The DNA for the CDR3 is TGTGCCAGCAGCTTAACAAGTAATGAAAAACTGTTTTTT.

This clone appeared a single time. This chain links TRBV18 with TRBJ2-2; no definite D call. Germline V gene data show CDR1 as KGHSH and CDR2 as LQKENI. The germline V and J ends were trimmed by 4 bases and 8 bases, with 8 bases remaining between them. The CDR3 consists of 12 residues. Here the CDR3 reads CASSQTRGELFF. The DNA of the CDR3 is TGTGCCAGCTCACAAACTCGGGGGGAGCTGTTTTTT.

The V call is TRBV28, the J call TRBJ2-7; D possibly corresponds to TRBD1 (6 bases). Deletions cut 3 bases from V and 2 bases from J, with 17 bases between. Germline V CDR1 and CDR2: MDHEN, SYDVKM. This CDR3 has 16 residues. CDR3 bases: TGTGCCAGCAGTTTTGTCTCTGGGGGCCCACCCTACGAGCAGTACTTC. As protein: CASSFVSGGPPYEQYF.

The chain couples TRBV28 to TRBJ1-2, with D possibly matching TRBD1 (6 bases). In germline, CDR1 is MDHEN, CDR2 SYDVKM. V lost 6 bases and J 8 bases, leaving 25 bases between the germline ends. The CDR3 has 16 residues. The CDR3 DNA sequence: TGTGCCAGCAGCGATCCTAGTGGGATAGGGGGAGGAGGCTACACCTTC. Translated: CASSDPSGIGGGGYTF.

This clone has a handful of counts. This chain links TRBV7-2 with TRBJ1-1; D ambiguous. From germline, CDR1 is SGHTA and CDR2 FQGNSA. There are 12 residues in the CDR3. Trimming took off 10 bases at V and 0 bases at J, with 9 bases between the two ends. As DNA, the CDR3 is TGTGCCACGACGTCAGTGAACACTGAAGCTTTCTTT. Residues: CATTSVNTEAFF.

This sequence joins TRBV23-1 and TRBJ2-7; 12 positions agree with TRBD1. TRBV23-1 belongs to the ORF category, with a function that is uncertain. The CDR3 runs 15 residues. With 8 bases clipped from V and 1 base from J, the junction kept 6 bases outside the gene matches. For the CDR3, the DNA is TGCGCCAGCTTCGGGGGACAGGGGGCATCCTACGAGCAGTACTTC. It codes for CASFGGQGASYEQYF.

The chain links TRBV19 to TRBJ2-7; D ambiguous. The germline gives CDR1 LNHDA, CDR2 SQIVND (reference sequence). V was trimmed by 5 bases and J by 6 bases, leaving 11 bases between them. The CDR3 has 12 residues. The DNA for the CDR3 is TGTGCCAGTAGTCAACGGGTCAGCGAGCAGTACTTC. Amino acid sequence: CASSQRVSEQYF.

The chain recombines TRBV19 with TRBJ1-3; D is possibly TRBD1 (6 bases). The CDR3 totals 15 residues. CDR1 and CDR2 (germline): LNHDA, SQIVND (reference sequence). V was shortened by 7 bases and J by 3 bases, with 16 bases between the two germline ends. CDR3 bases: TGTGCCAGTACCTCCATCCAGGGGTATGGAAACACCATATATTTT. Its translation: CASTSIQGYGNTIYF.

This clone was seen just once. V gene TRBV9 combines with J gene TRBJ2-2; no clear D. The length of the CDR3 is 14 residues. Trimming left V 4 bases short and J 5 bases short, with 12 bases between. Germline lookup yields CDR1 SGDLS and CDR2 YYNGEE. The CDR3 spells CASSPTDRTGELFF. CDR3 DNA: TGTGCCAGCAGCCCCACCGACCGAACCGGGGAGCTGTTTTTT.

The CDR3 protein is CASSLGNDARLDTQYF. CDR3 sequence (DNA): TGCGCCAGCAGCTTGGGTAATGATGCTCGTCTTGATACGCAGTATTTT. The chain couples TRBV5-1 to TRBJ2-3; no reliable D call. The CDR3 loop spans 16 amino acids. Trimming left V 0 bases short and J 6 bases short, with 17 bases between. Germline V lookup: CDR1 SGHRS, CDR2 YFSETQ.

CDR3 bases: TGTGCCAGCAGCTTAGGCGAGGGCCGGGAATCAGCCCTCAATGAGCAGTTCTTC. Translated: CASSLGEGRESALNEQFF. This chain connects TRBV11-3 to TRBJ2-1, with D perhaps matching TRBD2 (5 bases). CDR1 SGHNT and CDR2 YENEEA come from the germline V gene. Between the trimmed V and J ends, which lost 1 base and 6 bases, there was a span of 22 bases. This CDR3 has 18 residues.

This rearrangement joins TRBV27 to TRBJ1-1; 9 nucleotides align to TRBD1. The ends lost 5 bases at V and 5 bases at J; junction bases unmatched: 15. Germline-derived CDR1 and CDR2 are MNHEY and SMNVEV (reference sequence). CDR3 length: 17 amino acids. CDR3 in amino acids: CASSHSAGGTGQTEAFF. The CDR3 nucleotides read TGTGCCAGCAGTCACTCGGCTGGTGGGACAGGGCAAACTGAAGCTTTCTTT.